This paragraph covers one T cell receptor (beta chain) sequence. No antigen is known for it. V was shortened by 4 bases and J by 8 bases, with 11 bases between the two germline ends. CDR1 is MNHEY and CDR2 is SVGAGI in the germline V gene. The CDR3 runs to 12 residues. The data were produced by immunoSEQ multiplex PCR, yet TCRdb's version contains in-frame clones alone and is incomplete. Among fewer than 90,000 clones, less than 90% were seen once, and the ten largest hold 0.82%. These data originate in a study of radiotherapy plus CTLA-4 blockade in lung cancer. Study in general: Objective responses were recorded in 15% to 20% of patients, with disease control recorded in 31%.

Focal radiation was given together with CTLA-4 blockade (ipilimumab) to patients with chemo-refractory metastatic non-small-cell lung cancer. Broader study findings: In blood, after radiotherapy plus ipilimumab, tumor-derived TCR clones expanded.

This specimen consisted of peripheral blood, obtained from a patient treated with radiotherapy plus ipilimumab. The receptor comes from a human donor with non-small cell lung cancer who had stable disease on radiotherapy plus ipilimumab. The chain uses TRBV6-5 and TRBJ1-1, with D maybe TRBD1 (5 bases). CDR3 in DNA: TGTGCCAGCAGTTCCGTAGGGGTGGAAGCTTTCTTT. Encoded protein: CASSSVGVEAFF.